Listed below are T cell receptor beta chains from one sample, sequenced in a study of CD8+CD57+ T cells in acquired aplastic anemia. One entry per CDR3 protein results from TCRdb running MiXCR on the reads. The sample comprises 90,000 to 150,000 distinct CDR3 sequences, 58% of which are singletons, and under 35% rests with the top ten. The specimen was sorted CD4+, CD8+, or CD8+CD57+ T cells (not recorded which) from PBMCs. The origin of the receptors is a human donor with aplastic anemia. Each CDR3 is given with its conserved first and last residue. A D gene is named only where the DNA matches it firmly. Clone size is shown for a subset of rows, as once, few, many or a class of expanded clone.

clone_size,v_call,d_call,j_call,cdr3_nt,cdr3_aa
NA,TRBV19,NA,TRBJ2-1,TGTGCCAGTAGTATATGGTATAGCGGTGACAATGAGCAGTTCTTC,CASSIWYSGDNEQFF
once,TRBV7-2,TRBD2,TRBJ2-5,TGTGCCAGCAGTTTCGGGGGGGTCGAGACCCAGTACTTC,CASSFGGVETQYF
NA,TRBV24-1,NA,TRBJ2-1,TGTGCCACCAGTTCCGCCCAGGCTAGCTCCTACAATGAGCAGTTCTTC,CATSSAQASSYNEQFF
few,TRBV2,NA,TRBJ1-5,TGTGCCAGCAGTGAAGTCAGGGAGCCCCAGCATTTT,CASSEVREPQHF
medium-sized,TRBV4-1,NA,TRBJ2-7,TGCGCCAGCAGCCAACGCGGGGCCACGACCTACGAGCAGTACTTC,CASSQRGATTYEQYF
many,TRBV12-3/TRBV12-4,NA,TRBJ2-7,TGTGCCAGCAGTTGGTTGGGAGCCTACGAGCAGTACTTC,CASSWLGAYEQYF
NA,TRBV19,NA,TRBJ2-5,TGTGCCAGTAGTATTGGGCAGGGAGGAGAGACCCAGTACTTC,CASSIGQGGETQYF
NA,TRBV19,TRBD1,TRBJ1-5,TGTGCCAGTAGTATCTATGGGACAGCAAATCAGCCCCAGCATTTT,CASSIYGTANQPQHF
NA,TRBV19,NA,TRBJ1-2,TGTGCCAGTAGTATAGACGCAGGGACTGATTATGGCTACACCTTC,CASSIDAGTDYGYTF
many,TRBV6-5,NA,TRBJ2-7,TGTGCCAGCAGTTACAATCAGGTCTCCTCCTACGAGCAGTACTTC,CASSYNQVSSYEQYF
NA,TRBV7-8,NA,TRBJ2-1,TGTGCCAGCAACCCTCCGCCCATCAGCTCCTACAATGAGCAGTTCTTC,CASNPPPISSYNEQFF
many,TRBV7-9,NA,TRBJ2-2,TGTGCCAGCAGCCTCCTCGGGAGAAGAACCGGGGAGCTGTTTTTT,CASSLLGRRTGELFF
few,TRBV20-1,NA,TRBJ1-6,TGCAGTGCTACACGGTCAGCGTTATATAATTCACCCCTCCACTTT,CSATRSALYNSPLHF
NA,TRBV7-9,TRBD1,TRBJ1-1,TGTGCCAGCAGCCAACAGGGGGGGAACACTGAAGCTTTCTTT,CASSQQGGNTEAFF
NA,TRBV6-2/TRBV6-3,TRBD2,TRBJ2-7,TGTGCCAGCAGTTCTTCCGGGACTAGCGGTAAAAGCTCCTACGAGCAGTACTTC,CASSSSGTSGKSSYEQYF